A single sample is the source of the 26 T cell receptor beta chains below, sequenced in a study of blood T cell repertoires in COVID-19. Libraries were prepared by immunoSEQ multiplex PCR; TCRdb keeps only in-frame clonotypes and omits some of them. The repertoire holds approximately 250,000 clones, with 88% as singletons. Sequencing used PBMCs or T cells enriched from blood (not recorded which). The receptors were sampled from a woman aged 55-70 years in a cohort exposed to, infected with or recovered from COVID-19 (not recorded which).

With regard to this clone: The same CDR3 can be traced to other DNA sequences in this sample. The rearrangement uses TRBV12-3 or TRBV12-4 and TRBJ1-2; perhaps TRBD1 as D (5 bases). The CDR3 length is 13 residues. The V end lost 4 bases, the J end lost 3 bases, and 9 bases lay between the germline ends. CDR3 nucleotides: TGTGCCAGCAGTTCCAGGGAAGACTATGGCTACACCTTC. Protein product: CASSSREDYGYTF.

CDR3 nucleotide sequence: TGTGCCACCAGCAGAGACCTTAGCGAGGTCAGTGAGCAGTTCTTC. Protein product: CATSRDLSEVSEQFF. The rearrangement links TRBV15 to TRBJ2-1; D might be TRBD2 (5 bases). Per germline, CDR1 LNHNV and CDR2 YYDKDF (reference sequence). The CDR3 sequence is 15 residues long. With 0 bases removed from V and 9 bases from J, the gap between germline ends came to 15 bases.

The V gene is TRBV23-1, the J gene TRBJ2-7; D perhaps matches TRBD2 (5 bases). TRBV23-1 is treated as an ORF (open reading frame) with a function not yet certain. The CDR3 sequence is 11 residues long. The CDR3 DNA is TGCGTGGAAGAGGACGGGAACGAGCAGTACTTC. Translating it yields CVEEDGNEQYF.

This chain links TRBV29-1 with TRBJ2-5; a weak D match, TRBD1 (5 bases). Germline V gene lookup returns CDR1 SQVTM and CDR2 ANQGSEA. The CDR3 totals 13 residues. V gave up 1 base and J gave up 1 base, with 7 bases separating them. Here the CDR3 reads CSVEGTIQETQYF. CDR3 DNA: TGCAGCGTTGAAGGGACAATCCAAGAGACCCAGTACTTC.

This chain links TRBV7-6 with TRBJ2-1, with D possibly being TRBD1 (6 bases). The CDR3 spans 12 residues. Trimming removed 3 bases from V and 9 bases from J, with 9 bases in between. Germline V gives CDR1 SGHVS, CDR2 FNYEAQ. The CDR3 DNA is TGTGCCAGCAGCTTCCCAGGGGCTGAGCAGTTCTTC. Encoded protein: CASSFPGAEQFF.

V usage is TRBV9 and J usage is TRBJ2-3, with D perhaps matching TRBD1 (6 bases). The CDR3 has 13 residues. Germline loops: CDR1 SGDLS, CDR2 YYNGEE. The V end lost 3 bases, the J end lost 11 bases, and 16 bases lay between the germline ends. Written as DNA, the CDR3 is TGTGCCAGCAGCGCCACGACGACAGGTTGGCAGTATTTT. Amino acid sequence: CASSATTTGWQYF.

The V call is TRBV15, the J call TRBJ2-2; weak D call: TRBD2 (6 bases). Trimming left V 5 bases short and J 1 base short, with 11 bases between. Germline values: CDR1 LNHNV, CDR2 YYDKDF (reference sequence). The CDR3 totals 15 residues. The CDR3: CATSPGGLNTGELFF. CDR3 coding DNA: TGTGCCACCAGCCCCGGAGGGCTGAACACCGGGGAGCTGTTTTTT.

Here the CDR3 reads CASSEETSYSYNEQFF. The CDR3 DNA reads TGTGCCAGCAGTGAAGAGACTAGCTATTCCTACAATGAGCAGTTCTTC. The chain has TRBV2 and TRBJ2-1; 7 nucleotides align to TRBD2. The J segment lost 1 base and the V segment lost 1 base, leaving 4 bases of the junction unmatched. The CDR3 has 16 residues. Per germline, CDR1 SNHLY and CDR2 FYNNEI.

This clone showed up just once. The chain is built from TRBV5-1 and TRBJ1-6; TRBD1 agrees at 11 bases. Per the germline V gene, CDR1 is SGHRS and CDR2 is YFSETQ. This CDR3 contains 15 residues. With V trimmed by 4 bases and J by 7 bases, 4 bases remained unmatched. The CDR3 spells CASSKDRGQNSPLHF. The CDR3 DNA is TGCGCCAGCAGCAAGGACAGGGGGCAAAATTCACCCCTCCACTTT.

This rearrangement joins TRBV6-5 to TRBJ2-2; 7 bases match TRBD1. The germline CDR1 and CDR2 sequences are MNHEY and SVGAGI. Unmatched junction bases numbered 2, after V lost 6 bases and J lost 1 base. The CDR3 has 14 residues. Here the CDR3 DNA reads TGTGCCAGCAGGGACAGGATGAACACCGGGGAGCTGTTTTTT. This gives the protein CASRDRMNTGELFF.

J is TRBJ2-7 and V is TRBV4-1; the match to TRBD2 covers 10 bases. V was pared by 4 bases and J by 2 bases, with 5 bases of the junction left unmatched. This CDR3 has 15 amino acids. Germline lookup yields CDR1 MGHRA and CDR2 YSYEKL. The CDR3 is CASSRGLAVTYEQYF. The CDR3 region has the DNA TGCGCCAGCAGCCGAGGACTAGCGGTAACCTACGAGCAGTACTTC.

The J gene is TRBJ2-2, the V gene TRBV4-3, with 7 bases that match TRBD1. This CDR3 contains 16 residues. V trimming: 4 bases; J trimming: 1 base; junction bases outside the gene matches: 6. The V gene's germline CDR1 is LGHNA and CDR2 YSLEER. In DNA form, the CDR3 reads TGCGCCAGCAGCCCCGTCGACAGGGTGAACACCGGGGAGCTGTTTTTT. Protein sequence: CASSPVDRVNTGELFF.

V is TRBV2 and J is TRBJ1-5, with 8 positions matching TRBD1. Looked up from germline, CDR1 is SNHLY and CDR2 is FYNNEI. The V gene end was trimmed by 6 bases and the J gene end by 1 base; junction bases not matched to a gene: 5. The CDR3 sequence is 15 residues long. CDR3 amino acids: CASRPDRASNQPQHF. The CDR3, as DNA: TGTGCCAGCAGACCGGACAGGGCGAGCAATCAGCCCCAGCATTTT.

CDR3 DNA: TGTGCCAGCAGTTGGGGATCCCCGGGACACCCATTTAGCAATCAGCCCCAGCATTTT. Amino acids: CASSWGSPGHPFSNQPQHF. V and J are TRBV28 and TRBJ1-5, with a possible D match to TRBD1 (6 bases). Germline V gene data show CDR1 as MDHEN and CDR2 as SYDVKM. This CDR3 spans 19 amino acids. V was pared by 4 bases and J by 0 bases, with 22 bases between.

The rearrangement uses TRBV7-2 and TRBJ1-5; D might be TRBD1 (5 bases). The V end lost 7 bases, the J end lost 5 bases, and 12 bases lay between the germline ends. Germline V gives CDR1 SGHTA, CDR2 FQGNSA. The length of the CDR3 is 13 residues. DNA of the CDR3: TGTGCCAGCACGTTTGACAGAGATCAGCCCCAGCATTTT. This translates into CASTFDRDQPQHF.

This chain connects TRBV7-2 to TRBJ2-3; 8 bases agree with TRBD2. Germline lookup yields CDR1 SGHTA and CDR2 FQGNSA. The CDR3 sequence is 15 residues long. V lost 8 bases, J lost 2 bases, and 9 bases stayed unmatched. Here the CDR3 DNA reads TGTGCCAGCGGGAAGGGCGGGGGGAACACAGATACGCAGTATTTT. Amino acids: CASGKGGGNTDTQYF. Supplemented by reference TRBV7-2 and TRBJ2-3, the full variable domain reads GAGVSQSPSNKVTEKGKDVELRCDPISGHTALYWYRQSLGQGLEFLIYFQGNSAPDKSGLPSDRFSAERTGGSVSTLTIQRTQQEDSAVYLCASGKGGGNTDTQYFGPGTRLTVL.

The table lists this clone with a few counts. DNA of the CDR3: TGTGCCAGCAGCTACAGGGGTTCGAGCAATCAGCCCCAGCATTTT. Encoded protein: CASSYRGSSNQPQHF. The chain employs TRBV27 and TRBJ1-5, with 7 bases that match TRBD1. V lost 6 bases and J lost 1; bases outside the gene matches: 6. This CDR3 contains 15 residues. Germline V gives CDR1 MNHEY, CDR2 SMNVEV (reference sequence).

The rearrangement uses TRBV21-1 and TRBJ2-5; no check of the table's D call, TRBD2, against the DNA was made. TRBV21-1 is noted as a pseudogene. This CDR3 has 14 amino acids. CDR3 sequence reads: CASSPRLAQETQYF. CDR3 nucleotides: TGTGCCAGCAGCCCCCGGTTAGCCCAAGAGACCCAGTACTTC.

The rearrangement uses TRBV27 and TRBJ2-3; D is unresolved. The V end lost 6 bases, the J end lost 2 bases, and 12 bases lay between the germline ends. Looked up from germline, CDR1 is MNHEY and CDR2 is SMNVEV (reference sequence). This CDR3 comprises 14 residues. As DNA, the CDR3 is TGTGCCAGCAGGCCCCAACTCATCACAGATACGCAGTATTTT. Its protein is CASRPQLITDTQYF.

The chain uses TRBV6-6 and TRBJ1-6; D is unclear. The CDR3 has 15 amino acids. V shed 2 bases and J shed 4 bases, with 9 bases lying between them. Germline values: CDR1 MNHNY, CDR2 SVGAGI (reference sequence). The chain's CDR3 is CASSYSREYNSPLHF. CDR3 DNA sequence: TGTGCCAGCAGTTACAGCCGGGAATATAATTCACCCCTCCACTTT.

The chain links TRBV7-3 to TRBJ2-1, with TRBD1 matching over 9 bases. CDR3 size: 14 residues. Trimming took 5 bases from V and 10 from J; bases not matched to a gene: 9. Germline assignment: CDR1 SGHTA and CDR2 FQGTGA. The chain's CDR3 is CASSPGTGPREQFF. The CDR3 region has the DNA TGTGCCAGCAGCCCCGGGACAGGGCCCAGGGAGCAGTTCTTC.

This rearrangement joins TRBV18 to TRBJ2-2; 10 bases are shared with TRBD2. This CDR3 has 18 amino acids. The ends lost 3 bases at V and 0 bases at J; junction bases unmatched: 7. Germline V gives CDR1 KGHSH, CDR2 LQKENI. The CDR3 loop reads CASSPRIAGGPNTGELFF. In DNA form, the CDR3 reads TGTGCCAGCTCACCGAGAATAGCGGGAGGCCCGAACACCGGGGAGCTGTTTTTT.

The chain combines TRBV28 with TRBJ2-7, with TRBD1 identical over 12 bases. Trimming took 4 bases from V and 6 from J; bases not matched to a gene: 4. The germline V gene has CDR1 MDHEN and CDR2 SYDVKM. This CDR3 spans 14 amino acids. The CDR3 DNA reads as TGTGCCAGCAGTTCCCGGGACAGGGGGCTCGAGCAGTACTTC. As protein: CASSSRDRGLEQYF.

V usage is TRBV6-5 and J usage is TRBJ2-3, with 8 bases aligning to TRBD1. V dropped 6 bases and J dropped 1; count of bases not matched to a gene: 6. The germline gives CDR1 MNHEY, CDR2 SVGAGI. The CDR3 consists of 15 residues. The CDR3 DNA reads TGTGCCAGCAGCCCGGGGACAGGCCGCACAGATACGCAGTATTTT. Amino acids: CASSPGTGRTDTQYF.

In the case of this clone: At the DNA level, this CDR3 is encoded by other sequences in the same sample as well. The chain joins TRBV9 to TRBJ1-1; D is unresolved. CDR3 size: 15 residues. Germline lookup yields CDR1 SGDLS and CDR2 YYNGEE. The V end lost 0 bases, the J end lost 0 bases, and 9 bases lay between the germline ends. The CDR3 nucleotides are TGTGCCAGCAGCGTAGCTCCCGGTCTGAACACTGAAGCTTTCTTT. Its translation is CASSVAPGLNTEAFF.

This chain uses TRBV15 with TRBJ2-1; 8 nucleotides match TRBD2. Germline V lookup: CDR1 LNHNV, CDR2 YYDKDF (reference sequence). This CDR3 has 15 residues. The V and J ends lost 9 bases and 4 bases, in that order; junction bases with no gene match: 11. In nucleotides, the CDR3 is TGTGCCACGGCTACCGCGGGAGGACTTTACAATGAGCAGTTCTTC. Translated: CATATAGGLYNEQFF.